This TCR beta chain was sequenced for a study of T cell changes during pregnancy in multiple sclerosis. Trimming removed 3 bases from V and 3 bases from J; junction bases left unmatched: 11. The CDR3 totals 16 residues. CDR1 is SGHRS and CDR2 is YFSETQ in the germline V gene. Assay: immunoSEQ multiplex PCR; the TCRdb copy retains only in-frame clones and omits some. The table lists about 92,000 clones, around 94% of them singletons. The source of this sequence is a female donor with multiple sclerosis, enrolled in a pregnancy study. The chain uses TRBV5-1 and TRBJ2-7; the match to TRBD1 covers 8 bases. This sample comprised peripheral blood, obtained in the first trimester of pregnancy. For the CDR3, the DNA is TGCGCCAGCAGCTCTGCCACCGGGACAGGACACTACGAGCAGTACTTC. It encodes CASSSATGTGHYEQYF.